This T cell receptor (beta chain) was sequenced for a study of OX40 agonist ivuxolimab in advanced cancers. Study-wide context: Every 2 weeks, ivuxolimab was infused into the patients intravenously at between 0.01 and 10 mg/kg. Study conclusions and caveats: The 0.1-3.0 mg/kg partial responders had among the lowest clonal expansion. At 0.1 to 3.0 mg/kg and by week 6, clonal expansion occurred in CD4+ and CD8+ blood T cells.

Sequencing was performed with immunoSEQ multiplex PCR; in TCRdb, only in-frame clones are kept and a portion is missing. The table records over 15,000 clones, roughly 71% of them present only once. Comment on this clone: Its antigen is currently unknown.

In germline, CDR1 is SGHAT, CDR2 FQDESV (reference sequence). Germline trimming cut 5 bases from V and 6 bases from J; bases unmatched to any gene: 5. CDR3 length equals 14 residues. Exclusion of a patient followed from autoimmune disease history or systemic immunosuppression. Sequenced here: CD4+ or CD8+ T cells sorted from blood, sampled in a trial of the OX40 agonist ivuxolimab. The receptor comes from an adult with an advanced solid tumor such as melanoma, head and neck, liver or kidney cancer. The chain carries TRBV11-1 and TRBJ2-7; 12 bases line up with TRBD1. The CDR3 DNA reads TGTGCCAGCAGCCCGAGGGACAGGGGGCTCGAGCAGTACTTC. Protein: CASSPRDRGLEQYF.